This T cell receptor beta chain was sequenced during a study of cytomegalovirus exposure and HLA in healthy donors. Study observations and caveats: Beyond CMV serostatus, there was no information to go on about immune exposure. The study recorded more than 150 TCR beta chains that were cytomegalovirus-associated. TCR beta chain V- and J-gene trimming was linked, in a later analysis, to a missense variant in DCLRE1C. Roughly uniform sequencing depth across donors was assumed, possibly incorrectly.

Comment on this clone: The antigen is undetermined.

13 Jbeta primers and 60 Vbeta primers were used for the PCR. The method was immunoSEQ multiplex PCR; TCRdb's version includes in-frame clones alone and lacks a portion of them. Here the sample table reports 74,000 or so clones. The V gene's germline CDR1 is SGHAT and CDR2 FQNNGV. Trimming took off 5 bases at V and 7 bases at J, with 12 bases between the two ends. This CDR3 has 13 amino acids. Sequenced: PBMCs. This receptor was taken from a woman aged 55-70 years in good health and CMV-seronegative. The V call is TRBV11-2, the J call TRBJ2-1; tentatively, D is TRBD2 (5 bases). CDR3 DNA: TGTGCCAGCAGCCCCCCCTCGGGGAATGAGCAGTTCTTC. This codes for CASSPPSGNEQFF.